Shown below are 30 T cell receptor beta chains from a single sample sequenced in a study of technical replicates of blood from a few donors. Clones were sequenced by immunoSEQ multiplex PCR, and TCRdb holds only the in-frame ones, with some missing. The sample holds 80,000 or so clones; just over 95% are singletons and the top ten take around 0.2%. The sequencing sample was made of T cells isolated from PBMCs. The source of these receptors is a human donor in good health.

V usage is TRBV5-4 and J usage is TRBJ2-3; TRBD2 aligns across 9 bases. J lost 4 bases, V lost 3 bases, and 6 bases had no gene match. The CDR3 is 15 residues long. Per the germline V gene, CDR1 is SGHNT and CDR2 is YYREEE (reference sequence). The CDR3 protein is CASSSGTSRADTQYF. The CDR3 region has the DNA TGTGCCAGCAGCTCCGGGACTAGCCGGGCAGATACGCAGTATTTT.

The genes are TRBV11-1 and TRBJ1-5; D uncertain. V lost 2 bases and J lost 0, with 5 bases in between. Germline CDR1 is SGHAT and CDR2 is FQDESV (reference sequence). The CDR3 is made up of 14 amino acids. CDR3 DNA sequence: TGTGCCAGCAGCTTAACAAATAGCAATCAGCCCCAGCATTTT. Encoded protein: CASSLTNSNQPQHF.

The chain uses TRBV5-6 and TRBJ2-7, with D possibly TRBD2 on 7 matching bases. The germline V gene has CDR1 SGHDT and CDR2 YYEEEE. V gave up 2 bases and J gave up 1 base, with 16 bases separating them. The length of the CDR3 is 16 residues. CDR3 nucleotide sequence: TGTGCCAGCAGCTTTGGGGGGGCAGATCCTTCCTACGAGCAGTACTTC. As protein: CASSFGGADPSYEQYF. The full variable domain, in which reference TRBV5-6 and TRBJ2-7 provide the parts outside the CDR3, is DAGVTQSPTHLIKTRGQQVTLRCSPKSGHDTVSWYQQALGQGPQFIFQYYEEEERQRGNFPDRFSGHQFPNYSSELNVNALLLGDSALYLCASSFGGADPSYEQYFGPGTRLTVT.

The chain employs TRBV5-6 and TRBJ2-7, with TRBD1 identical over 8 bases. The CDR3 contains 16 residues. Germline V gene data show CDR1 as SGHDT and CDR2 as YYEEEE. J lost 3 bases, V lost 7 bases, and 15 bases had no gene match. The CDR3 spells CASDLSGGRVDYEQYF. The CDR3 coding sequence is TGTGCCAGCGACCTTTCAGGGGGCCGGGTCGACTACGAGCAGTACTTC.

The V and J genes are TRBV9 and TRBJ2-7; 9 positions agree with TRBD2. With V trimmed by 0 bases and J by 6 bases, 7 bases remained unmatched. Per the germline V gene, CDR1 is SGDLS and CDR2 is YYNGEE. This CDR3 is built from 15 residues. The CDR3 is CASSVGLAAGGEQYF. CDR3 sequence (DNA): TGTGCCAGCAGCGTAGGACTAGCGGCCGGGGGCGAGCAGTACTTC.

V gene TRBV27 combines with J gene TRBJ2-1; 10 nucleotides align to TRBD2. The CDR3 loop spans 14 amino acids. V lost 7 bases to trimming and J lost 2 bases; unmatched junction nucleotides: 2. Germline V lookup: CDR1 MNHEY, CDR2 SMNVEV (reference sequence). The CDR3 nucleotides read TGTGCCAGCAAGGGGACTAGCGCCTACAATGAGCAGTTCTTC. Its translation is CASKGTSAYNEQFF.

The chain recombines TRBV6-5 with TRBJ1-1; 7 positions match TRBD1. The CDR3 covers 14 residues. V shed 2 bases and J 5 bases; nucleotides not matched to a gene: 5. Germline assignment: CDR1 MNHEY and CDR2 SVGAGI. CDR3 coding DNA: TGTGCCAGCAGTTACCGTCGGACAGGAACTGAAGCTTTCTTT. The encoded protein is CASSYRRTGTEAFF.

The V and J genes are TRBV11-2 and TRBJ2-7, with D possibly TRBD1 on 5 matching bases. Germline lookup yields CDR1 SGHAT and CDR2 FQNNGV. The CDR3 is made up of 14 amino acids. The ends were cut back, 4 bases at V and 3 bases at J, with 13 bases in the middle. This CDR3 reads CASSSNRRHYEQYF. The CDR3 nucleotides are TGTGCCAGCAGCTCCAACAGGCGGCACTACGAGCAGTACTTC.

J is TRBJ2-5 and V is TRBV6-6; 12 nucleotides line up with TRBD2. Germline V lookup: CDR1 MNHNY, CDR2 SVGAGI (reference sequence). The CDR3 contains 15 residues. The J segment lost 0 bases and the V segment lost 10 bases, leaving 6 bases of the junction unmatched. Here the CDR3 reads CATLTSGGYQETQYF. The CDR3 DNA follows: TGTGCCACCCTCACTAGCGGGGGGTACCAAGAGACCCAGTACTTC.

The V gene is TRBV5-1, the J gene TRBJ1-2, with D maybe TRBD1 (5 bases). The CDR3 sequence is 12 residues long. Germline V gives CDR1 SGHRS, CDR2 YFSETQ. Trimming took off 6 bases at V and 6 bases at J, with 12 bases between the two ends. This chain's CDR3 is CASKLVGDGYTF. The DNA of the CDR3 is TGCGCCAGCAAGTTAGTAGGGGATGGCTACACCTTC.

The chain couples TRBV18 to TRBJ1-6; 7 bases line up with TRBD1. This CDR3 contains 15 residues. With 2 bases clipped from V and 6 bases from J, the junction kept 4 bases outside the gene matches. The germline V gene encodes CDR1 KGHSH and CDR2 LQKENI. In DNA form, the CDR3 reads TGTGCCAGCTCACCAAGTACAGGGGTTAATTCACCCCTCCACTTT. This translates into CASSPSTGVNSPLHF.

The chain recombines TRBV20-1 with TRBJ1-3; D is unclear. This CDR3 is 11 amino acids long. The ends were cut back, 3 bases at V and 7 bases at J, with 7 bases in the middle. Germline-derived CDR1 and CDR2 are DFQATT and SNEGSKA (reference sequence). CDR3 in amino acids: CSASTRNTIYF. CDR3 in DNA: TGCAGTGCTAGTACGCGGAACACCATATATTTT.

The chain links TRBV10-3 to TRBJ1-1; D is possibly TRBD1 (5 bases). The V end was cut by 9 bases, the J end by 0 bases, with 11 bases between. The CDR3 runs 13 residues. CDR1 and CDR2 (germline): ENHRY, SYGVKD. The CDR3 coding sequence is TGTGCCATTCTACAGGAGATGAACACTGAAGCTTTCTTT. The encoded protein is CAILQEMNTEAFF.

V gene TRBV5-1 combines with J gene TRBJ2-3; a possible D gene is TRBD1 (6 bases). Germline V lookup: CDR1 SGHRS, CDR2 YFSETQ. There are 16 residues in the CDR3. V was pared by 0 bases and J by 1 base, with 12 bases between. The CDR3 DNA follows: TGCGCCAGCAGCTTGGCACTTTCAGGGGGCACAGATACGCAGTATTTT. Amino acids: CASSLALSGGTDTQYF.

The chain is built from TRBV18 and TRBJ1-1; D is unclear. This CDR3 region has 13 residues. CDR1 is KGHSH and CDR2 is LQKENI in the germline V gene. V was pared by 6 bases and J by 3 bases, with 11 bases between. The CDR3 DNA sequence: TGTGCCAGCTCCCTCCGGGTGGACACTGAAGCTTTCTTT. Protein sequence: CASSLRVDTEAFF.

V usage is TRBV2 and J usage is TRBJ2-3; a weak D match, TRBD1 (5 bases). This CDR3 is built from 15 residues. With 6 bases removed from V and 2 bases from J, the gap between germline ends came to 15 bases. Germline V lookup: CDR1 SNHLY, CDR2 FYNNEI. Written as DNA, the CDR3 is TGTGCCAGCAGGAGGACAAGTGCAGACACAGATACGCAGTATTTT. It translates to CASRRTSADTDTQYF.

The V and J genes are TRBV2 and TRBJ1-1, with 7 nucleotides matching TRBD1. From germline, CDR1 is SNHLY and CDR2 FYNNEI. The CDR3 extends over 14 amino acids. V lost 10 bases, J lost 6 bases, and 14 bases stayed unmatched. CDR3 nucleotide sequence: TGTGCCACCAGGGGGGAGGGTCTGGTCCCTGAAGCTTTCTTT. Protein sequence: CATRGEGLVPEAFF.

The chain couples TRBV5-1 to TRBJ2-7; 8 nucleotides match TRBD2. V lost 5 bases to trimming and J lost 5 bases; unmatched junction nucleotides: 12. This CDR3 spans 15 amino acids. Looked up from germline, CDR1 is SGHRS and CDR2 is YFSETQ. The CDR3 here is CASRIGGGTAHEQYF. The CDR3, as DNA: TGCGCCAGCAGAATCGGGGGGGGTACGGCCCACGAGCAGTACTTC.

CDR3 sequence reads: CASGAFHNYGYTF. Here the CDR3 DNA reads TGCGCCAGCGGAGCCTTCCATAACTATGGCTACACCTTC. V is TRBV10-2 and J is TRBJ1-2; D is ambiguous. The CDR3 is 13 amino acids. The germline gives CDR1 WSHSY, CDR2 SAAADI. Deletions cut 8 bases from V and 1 base from J, with 11 bases between.

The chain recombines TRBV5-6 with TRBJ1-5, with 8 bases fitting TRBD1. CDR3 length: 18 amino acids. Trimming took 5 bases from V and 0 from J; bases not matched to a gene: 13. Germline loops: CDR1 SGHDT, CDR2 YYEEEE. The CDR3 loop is CASRGPGQAMNSNQPQHF. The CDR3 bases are TGTGCCAGCAGGGGGCCGGGACAGGCCATGAATAGCAATCAGCCCCAGCATTTT.

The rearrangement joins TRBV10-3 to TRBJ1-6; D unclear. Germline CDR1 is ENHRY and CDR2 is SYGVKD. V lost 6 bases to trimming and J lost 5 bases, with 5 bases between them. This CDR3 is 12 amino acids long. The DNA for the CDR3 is TGTGCCATCAGGGGCGATAATTCACCCCTCCACTTT. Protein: CAIRGDNSPLHF.

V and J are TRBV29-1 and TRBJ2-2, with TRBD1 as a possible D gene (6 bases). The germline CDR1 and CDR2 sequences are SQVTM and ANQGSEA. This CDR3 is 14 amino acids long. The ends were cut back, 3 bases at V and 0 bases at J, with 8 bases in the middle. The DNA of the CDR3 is TGCAGCGTTGACGCAGGGGCGAACACCGGGGAGCTGTTTTTT. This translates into CSVDAGANTGELFF.

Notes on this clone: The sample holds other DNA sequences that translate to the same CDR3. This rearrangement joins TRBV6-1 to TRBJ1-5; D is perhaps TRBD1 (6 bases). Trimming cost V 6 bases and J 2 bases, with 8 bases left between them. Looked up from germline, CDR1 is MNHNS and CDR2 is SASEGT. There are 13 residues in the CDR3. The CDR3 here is CASSRTGNQPQHF. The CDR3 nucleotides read TGTGCCAGCAGCAGGACAGGCAATCAGCCCCAGCATTTT.

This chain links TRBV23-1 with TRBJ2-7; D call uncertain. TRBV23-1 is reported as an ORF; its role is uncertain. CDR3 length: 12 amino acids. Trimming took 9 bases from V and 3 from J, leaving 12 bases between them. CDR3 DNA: TGCGCCAGAGAGACGGAGCTCTACGAGCAGTACTTC. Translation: CARETELYEQYF.

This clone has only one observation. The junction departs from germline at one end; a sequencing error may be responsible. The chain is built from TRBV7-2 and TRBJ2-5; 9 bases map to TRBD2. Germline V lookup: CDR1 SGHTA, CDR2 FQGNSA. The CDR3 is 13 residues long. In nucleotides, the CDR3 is TGTGCCAGCAGCCTAGCGGGGCTTGAGACCCAGTACTTC. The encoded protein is CASSLAGLETQYF.

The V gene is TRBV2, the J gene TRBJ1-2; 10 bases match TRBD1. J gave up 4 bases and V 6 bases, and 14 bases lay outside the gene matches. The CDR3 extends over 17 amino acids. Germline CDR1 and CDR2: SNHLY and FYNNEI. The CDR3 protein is CASRPTFGQGEAYGYTF. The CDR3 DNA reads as TGTGCCAGCAGGCCAACCTTCGGACAGGGGGAGGCCTATGGCTACACCTTC.

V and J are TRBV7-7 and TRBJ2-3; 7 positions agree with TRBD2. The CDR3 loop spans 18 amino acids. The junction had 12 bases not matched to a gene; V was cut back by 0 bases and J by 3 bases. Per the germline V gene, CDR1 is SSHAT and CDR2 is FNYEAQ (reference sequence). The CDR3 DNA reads TGTGCCAGCAGCTTAGCTCCCCGGGGGAGCGGGACGACAGATACGCAGTATTTT. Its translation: CASSLAPRGSGTTDTQYF.

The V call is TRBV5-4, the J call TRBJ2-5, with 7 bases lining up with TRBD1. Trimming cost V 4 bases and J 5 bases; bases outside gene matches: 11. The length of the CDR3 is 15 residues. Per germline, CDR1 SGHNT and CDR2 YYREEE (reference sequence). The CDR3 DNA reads TGTGCCAGCAGCCAGGTTACGACAGGGAGTGAGACCCAGTACTTC. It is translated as CASSQVTTGSETQYF.

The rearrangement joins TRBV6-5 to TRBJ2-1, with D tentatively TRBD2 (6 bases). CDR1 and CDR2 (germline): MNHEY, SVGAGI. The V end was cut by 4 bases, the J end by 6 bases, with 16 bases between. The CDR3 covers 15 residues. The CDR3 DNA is TGTGCCAGCAGTTGGGACTTCGGAGGGATCAATGAGCAGTTCTTC. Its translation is CASSWDFGGINEQFF.

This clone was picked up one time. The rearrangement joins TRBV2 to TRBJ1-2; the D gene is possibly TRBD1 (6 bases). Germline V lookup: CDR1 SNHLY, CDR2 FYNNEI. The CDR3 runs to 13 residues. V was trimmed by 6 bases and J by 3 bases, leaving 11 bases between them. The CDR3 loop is CASRADSHYGYTF. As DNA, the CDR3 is TGTGCCAGCAGGGCGGACAGTCACTATGGCTACACCTTC.